This section outlines one T cell receptor (beta chain) sequence together with its context. The antigen is not known. This CDR3 has 15 residues. J lost 3 bases, V lost 3 bases, and 6 bases had no gene match. Germline CDR1 reads SGHNT; CDR2 reads YYREEE (reference sequence). TCRdb fed the RT-PCR reads into MiXCR, producing one record per CDR3 protein. The sample has about 540,000 distinct CDR3 sequences; approximately 15% are singletons. This record belongs to a study of response to subunit inactivated influenza vaccine. Study-level findings and limits: Authors suggested each seasonal flu vaccination may recruit only limited numbers of new T cells.

The source is a man aged 50-60 years who received an inactivated influenza vaccine. Specimen: PBMCs from blood, collected 11 to 12 days after vaccination. The chain recombines TRBV5-4 with TRBJ2-1; 7 nucleotides align to TRBD2. DNA of the CDR3: TGTGCCAGCAGCTCTGGTGGGGGGGTCTACAATGAGCAGTTCTTC. Translating it yields CASSSGGGVYNEQFF.